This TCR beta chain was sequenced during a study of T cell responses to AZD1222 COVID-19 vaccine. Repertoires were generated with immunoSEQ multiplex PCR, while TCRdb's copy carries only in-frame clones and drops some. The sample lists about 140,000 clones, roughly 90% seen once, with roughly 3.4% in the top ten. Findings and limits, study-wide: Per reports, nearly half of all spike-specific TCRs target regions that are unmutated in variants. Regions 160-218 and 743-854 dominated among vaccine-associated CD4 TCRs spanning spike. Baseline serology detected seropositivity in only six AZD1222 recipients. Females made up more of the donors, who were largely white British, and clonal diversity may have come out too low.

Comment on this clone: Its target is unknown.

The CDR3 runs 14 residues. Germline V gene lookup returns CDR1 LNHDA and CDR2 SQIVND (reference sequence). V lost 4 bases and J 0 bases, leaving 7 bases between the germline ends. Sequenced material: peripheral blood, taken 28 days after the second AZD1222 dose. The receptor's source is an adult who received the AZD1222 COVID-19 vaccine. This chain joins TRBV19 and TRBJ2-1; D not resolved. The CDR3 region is CASSKVSSYNEQFF. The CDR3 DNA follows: TGTGCCAGTAGTAAGGTTAGCTCCTACAATGAGCAGTTCTTC.